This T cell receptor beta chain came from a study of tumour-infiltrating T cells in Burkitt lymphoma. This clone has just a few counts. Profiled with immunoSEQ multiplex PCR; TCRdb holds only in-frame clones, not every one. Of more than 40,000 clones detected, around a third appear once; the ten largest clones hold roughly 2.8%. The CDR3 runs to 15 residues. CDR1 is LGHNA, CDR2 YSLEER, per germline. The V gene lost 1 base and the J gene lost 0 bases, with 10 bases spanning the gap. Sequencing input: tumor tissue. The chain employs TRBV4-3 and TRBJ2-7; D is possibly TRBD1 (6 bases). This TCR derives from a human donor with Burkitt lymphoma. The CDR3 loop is CASSQGRQDSYEQYF. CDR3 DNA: TGCGCCAGCAGCCAAGGTCGACAGGACTCCTACGAGCAGTACTTC.